The 15 T cell receptor beta chains presented below share a single source sample, sequenced in a study of blood T cell repertoires in COVID-19. Clones were read by immunoSEQ multiplex PCR, and TCRdb kept only the in-frame ones, dropping some. This sample has under 450,000 clones; around four fifths occur once, and the top ten carry roughly 5.1%. The sample was PBMCs or T cells enriched from blood (not recorded which). Every receptor here comes from a woman in her forties or fifties who had recovered from COVID-19.

The table lists this clone with a count of one. This rearrangement joins TRBV2 to TRBJ1-4; D may be TRBD1 (5 bases). Trimming left V 7 bases short and J 3 bases short, with 12 bases between. This CDR3 spans 14 amino acids. Per germline, CDR1 SNHLY and CDR2 FYNNEI. In DNA form, the CDR3 reads TGTGCCAGCACCGGGGGGAACTCTAATGAAAAACTGTTTTTT. It specifies CASTGGNSNEKLFF.

CDR3 protein: CASSLAWENSPLHF. CDR3 sequence (DNA): TGTGCCAGCAGCTTAGCTTGGGAGAATTCACCCCTCCACTTT. V usage is TRBV7-2 and J usage is TRBJ1-6, with D unresolved. The V and J ends lost 0 bases and 7 bases respectively, with 7 bases between them. The CDR3 sequence is 14 residues long. The V gene's germline CDR1 is SGHTA and CDR2 FQGNSA.

This sequence joins TRBV10-1 and TRBJ2-1, with 13 nucleotides matching TRBD2. J was trimmed by 7 bases and V by 1 base; bases with no gene match: 4. The CDR3 sequence is 16 residues long. Per germline, CDR1 WNHNN and CDR2 SYGVQD (reference sequence). Written as DNA, the CDR3 is TGCGCCAGCAGTGAGTGGACTAGCGGGAGAGGGAATGAGCAGTTCTTC. Its translation: CASSEWTSGRGNEQFF.

J is TRBJ1-1 and V is TRBV30; tentative D call: TRBD1 (6 bases). In germline, CDR1 is GTSNPN, CDR2 SVGIG (reference sequence). V shed 1 base and J shed 5 bases, with 8 bases lying between them. The CDR3 consists of 12 residues. The CDR3 here is CAWSEQGTEAFF. The CDR3 nucleotides read TGTGCCTGGAGTGAGCAGGGGACTGAAGCTTTCTTT. Full variable domain (missing parts from reference TRBV30 and TRBJ1-1): SQTIHQWPATLVQPVGSPLSLECTVEGTSNPNLYWYRQAAGRGLQLLFYSVGIGQISSEVPQNLSASRPQDRQFILSSKKLLLSDSGFYLCAWSEQGTEAFFGQGTRLTVV.

This chain connects TRBV13 to TRBJ2-7; 11 nucleotides match TRBD1. V was clipped by 5 bases and J by 6 bases; unmatched bases: 3. The CDR3 sequence is 13 residues long. The germline V gene encodes CDR1 PRHDT and CDR2 FYEKMQ (reference sequence). CDR3 amino acids: CASSLGTGGEQYF. As DNA, the CDR3 is TGTGCCAGCAGCCTCGGGACAGGGGGCGAGCAGTACTTC.

This clone was observed a handful of times. V and J are TRBV6-2 or TRBV6-3 and TRBJ1-2; a possible D gene is TRBD1 (5 bases). The V end lost 6 bases, the J end lost 1 base, and 18 bases lay between the germline ends. The germline gives CDR1 MNHEY, CDR2 SVGEGT. This CDR3 contains 16 residues. The CDR3 sequence is CASSSGGGTLNYGYTF. The CDR3 coding sequence is TGTGCCAGCAGCTCTGGGGGAGGGACCCTTAACTATGGCTACACCTTC.

V gene TRBV4-1 combines with J gene TRBJ2-7; tentative D call: TRBD1 (6 bases). The V end was cut by 1 base, the J end by 2 bases, with 12 bases between. CDR1 and CDR2 (germline): MGHRA, YSYEKL. The CDR3 covers 15 residues. CDR3 loop: CASSQVNRVPYEQYF. CDR3 bases: TGCGCCAGCAGCCAAGTCAACAGGGTCCCCTACGAGCAGTACTTC.

CDR3: CASQPGTGAYTF. The CDR3 bases are TGTGCCAGCCAACCCGGGACAGGGGCATACACCTTC. The rearrangement links TRBV12-3 or TRBV12-4 to TRBJ1-2, with 10 bases that match TRBD1. The V and J ends lost 8 bases and 11 bases, in that order; junction bases with no gene match: 8. The length of the CDR3 is 12 residues.

This chain links TRBV7-2 with TRBJ1-3, with D unresolved. There are 16 residues in the CDR3. Germline CDR1 is SGHTA and CDR2 is FQGNSA. The germline V and J ends were trimmed by 5 bases and 2 bases, with 16 bases remaining between them. The DNA for the CDR3 is TGTGCCAGCAGCCCACAAAAGCCAGGAACTGGAAACACCATATATTTT. Translated: CASSPQKPGTGNTIYF.

V and J are TRBV19 and TRBJ2-1; 8 bases line up with TRBD2. The CDR3 totals 15 residues. Germline V gene sequence: CDR1 LNHDA, CDR2 SQIVND (reference sequence). V was pared by 5 bases and J by 9 bases, with 12 bases of the junction left unmatched. CDR3 loop: CASSQIAGPGSEQFF. In DNA form, the CDR3 reads TGTGCCAGTAGTCAAATAGCGGGGCCCGGTAGTGAGCAGTTCTTC.

This chain connects TRBV4-2 to TRBJ2-7; D is possibly TRBD1 (6 bases). CDR1 and CDR2 from the germline V gene are LGHNA and YNFKEQ. The CDR3 is made up of 17 amino acids. V lost 5 bases, J lost 2 bases, and 22 bases lay in between. The CDR3: CASSLEGVLKGAYEQYF. The CDR3 DNA reads TGTGCCAGCAGCTTAGAGGGGGTACTCAAGGGAGCCTACGAGCAGTACTTC.

The chain is built from TRBV29-1 and TRBJ2-2; 7 nucleotides agree with TRBD1. V was clipped by 1 base and J by 5 bases; unmatched bases: 4. There are 14 residues in the CDR3. In germline, CDR1 is SQVTM, CDR2 ANQGSEA. CDR3 in amino acids: CSVEGYRGTGELFF. The CDR3, as DNA: TGCAGCGTTGAAGGGTACAGGGGAACCGGGGAGCTGTTTTTT.

This chain joins TRBV27 and TRBJ2-1; the match to TRBD1 covers 7 bases. The CDR3 is 13 amino acids. Unmatched junction bases numbered 0, after V lost 3 bases and J lost 4 bases. CDR1 MNHEY and CDR2 SMNVEV come from the germline V gene (reference sequence). This chain's CDR3 is CASSLGQYNEQFF. CDR3 DNA: TGTGCCAGCAGTTTGGGACAGTACAATGAGCAGTTCTTC.

The DNA for the CDR3 is TGCGCCAGCAGCACCCGTCCCGGGACAGGGACAGGTGGCTACACCTTC. Translated: CASSTRPGTGTGGYTF. The gene calls are TRBV5-1 and TRBJ1-2; 9 nucleotides align to TRBD1. V shed 4 bases, J shed 7 bases, and the junction held 14 bases outside the gene matches. This CDR3 is 16 amino acids long. Germline CDR1 reads SGHRS; CDR2 reads YFSETQ.

The table lists this clone with a count of one. V gene TRBV5-1 combines with J gene TRBJ2-7; D not resolved. There are 12 residues in the CDR3. V lost 3 bases to trimming and J lost 4 bases, with 8 bases between them. Germline lookup yields CDR1 SGHRS and CDR2 YFSETQ. CDR3 residues: CASSSYTYEQYF. In nucleotides, the CDR3 is TGCGCCAGCAGCTCTTATACATACGAGCAGTACTTC. Complete variable domain (other parts from reference TRBV5-1 and TRBJ2-7): KAGVTQTPRYLIKTRGQQVTLSCSPISGHRSVSWYQQTPGQGLQFLFEYFSETQRNKGNFPGRFSGRQFSNSRSEMNVSTLELGDSALYLCASSSYTYEQYFGPGTRLTVT.